This T cell receptor beta chain was sequenced in a study of lymphopenia after photon versus proton radiotherapy. Using immunoSEQ multiplex PCR, the repertoire was profiled, and TCRdb retains in-frame clones only, with some absent. This table has some 55,000 clones, approximately 82% appearing once. Germline CDR1 MNHEY, CDR2 SMNVEV (reference sequence). V lost 5 bases and J lost 1, with 18 bases in between. CDR3 length: 17 amino acids. Note on this clone: Its antigen is unknown.

General study points: In patients who died, overall survival fell as post-nadir TCR diversity dropped more.

The source was peripheral blood, collected from a patient treated with photon-based radiotherapy. This sequence originates from a man aged 50 to 59 with gastric cancer. This sequence joins TRBV27 and TRBJ1-5; D possibly corresponds to TRBD1 (5 bases). The CDR3 DNA follows: TGTGCCAGCAGTCCCCGGGGGGGGACGGTAAGCAATCAGCCCCAGCATTTT. It is translated as CASSPRGGTVSNQPQHF.